These 27 T cell receptor beta chains came from one sample sequenced in a study of cytomegalovirus exposure and HLA in healthy donors. The protocol was immunoSEQ multiplex PCR, while the TCRdb copy is restricted to in-frame clones and leaves out a portion. The data contain 150,000 to 200,000 clones, roughly three quarters of them singletons. The sequenced sample was PBMCs. The receptors shown here come from a woman aged 30 to 39 in good health and CMV-seronegative.

The chain has TRBV29-1 and TRBJ2-1; TRBD2 agrees at 9 bases. The CDR3 spans 16 residues. Unmatched junction bases numbered 16, after V lost 5 bases and J lost 8 bases. Germline-derived CDR1 and CDR2 are SQVTM and ANQGSEA. The DNA of the CDR3 is TGCAGCGTTTCGCCCAGGGTTAGCGGGAGTTGGGATGAGCAGTTCTTC. Protein sequence: CSVSPRVSGSWDEQFF.

The sample holds a few counts of this clone. The chain combines TRBV29-1 with TRBJ2-7; D possibly corresponds to TRBD1 (5 bases). The V gene's germline CDR1 is SQVTM and CDR2 ANQGSEA. V was clipped by 3 bases and J by 9 bases, with 12 bases between them. The CDR3 has 11 residues. The CDR3 sequence is CSVEIRQGQYF. The CDR3 nucleotides are TGCAGCGTTGAGATTCGGCAGGGGCAGTACTTC.

This clone has just one count. The chain couples TRBV5-1 to TRBJ2-1; tentatively, D is TRBD2 (6 bases). Trimming shortened V by 0 bases and J by 6 bases, and 10 bases separated the two germline ends. Per the germline V gene, CDR1 is SGHRS and CDR2 is YFSETQ. This CDR3 is 14 amino acids long. The CDR3 coding sequence is TGCGCCAGCAGCTTGGCCGCGGGGACCAATGAGCAGTTCTTC. Its protein is CASSLAAGTNEQFF. Complete variable domain (other parts from reference TRBV5-1 and TRBJ2-1): KAGVTQTPRYLIKTRGQQVTLSCSPISGHRSVSWYQQTPGQGLQFLFEYFSETQRNKGNFPGRFSGRQFSNSRSEMNVSTLELGDSALYLCASSLAAGTNEQFFGPGTRLTVL.

J is TRBJ2-3 and V is TRBV23-1; D not resolved. TRBV23-1 is identified as an open reading frame with a role that is uncertain. Trimming removed 8 bases at V and 5 bases at J, with 20 bases between. The CDR3 spans 15 residues. DNA for the CDR3: TGCGCCAGCCCTCCGACGGGTCATTGGCGAGATACGCAGTATTTT. Translation: CASPPTGHWRDTQYF.

The chain is built from TRBV5-1 and TRBJ2-7, with D possibly matching TRBD1 (6 bases). Germline values: CDR1 SGHRS, CDR2 YFSETQ. V was clipped by 0 bases and J by 3 bases, with 13 bases between them. This CDR3 contains 15 residues. CDR3 residues: CASSLEGGVNYEQYF. CDR3 nucleotide sequence: TGCGCCAGCAGCTTGGAAGGGGGAGTAAACTACGAGCAGTACTTC.

The J gene is TRBJ1-2, the V gene TRBV18, with 7 nucleotides matching TRBD1. Germline CDR1 is KGHSH and CDR2 is LQKENI. The CDR3 consists of 14 residues. With V trimmed by 6 bases and J by 4 bases, 8 bases remained unmatched. CDR3 region: CASSKGALGYGYTF. The CDR3, as DNA: TGTGCCAGCTCTAAGGGGGCTTTGGGCTATGGCTACACCTTC.

The rearrangement joins TRBV7-9 to TRBJ2-5, with 9 bases fitting TRBD2. Germline loops: CDR1 SEHNR, CDR2 FQNEAQ (reference sequence). The V and J ends lost 0 bases and 4 bases, in that order; junction bases with no gene match: 0. The CDR3 loop spans 14 amino acids. In DNA form, the CDR3 reads TGTGCCAGCAGCTTAGCGACTAGCGGAGAGACCCAGTACTTC. It specifies CASSLATSGETQYF.

The chain employs TRBV28 and TRBJ1-1; TRBD1 is a possible D gene (6 bases). V was pared by 4 bases and J by 5 bases, with 17 bases between. This CDR3 has 15 residues. Germline CDR1 reads MDHEN; CDR2 reads SYDVKM. DNA for the CDR3: TGTGCCAGCAGTTCCCCCAGGGGTGGAGGAACTGAAGCTTTCTTT. The encoded protein is CASSSPRGGGTEAFF.

This chain uses TRBV4-2 with TRBJ1-5; the D gene is possibly TRBD1 (5 bases). The CDR3 runs 14 residues. V was cut by 1 base and J by 5 bases, with 9 bases left in between. Germline V CDR1 and CDR2: LGHNA, YNFKEQ. CDR3 sequence (DNA): TGTGCCAGCAGCCAAGGCCTAGGGGATCAGCCCCAGCATTTT. Its protein is CASSQGLGDQPQHF.

This chain connects TRBV9 to TRBJ2-7; TRBD2 agrees at 10 bases. This CDR3 spans 15 amino acids. Trimming removed 0 bases from V and 1 base from J; junction bases left unmatched: 1. Germline values: CDR1 SGDLS, CDR2 YYNGEE. Here the CDR3 reads CASSVGTSGSYEQYF. CDR3 bases: TGTGCCAGCAGCGTAGGGACTAGCGGTTCCTACGAGCAGTACTTC.

V and J are TRBV14 and TRBJ1-2, with a weak D call TRBD1 (5 bases). Germline V gene data show CDR1 as SGHDN and CDR2 as FVKESK. The CDR3 is made up of 13 amino acids. V lost 4 bases and J lost 7, with 13 bases in between. The CDR3 nucleotides read TGTGCCAGCAGCCCAGGGTGGGGAGGTGGCTACACCTTC. Translating gives CASSPGWGGGYTF.

Details on this clone: Other DNA sequences of this sample code for an identical CDR3. The rearrangement uses TRBV18 and TRBJ1-1, with D maybe TRBD1 (5 bases). This CDR3 region has 14 residues. The germline V and J ends were trimmed by 3 bases and 4 bases, with 12 bases remaining between them. Looked up from germline, CDR1 is KGHSH and CDR2 is LQKENI. CDR3 DNA: TGTGCCAGCTCACCCTCTAGGGGTGGCACTGAAGCTTTCTTT. Translated, it gives CASSPSRGGTEAFF.

V and J are TRBV18 and TRBJ2-2; 7 nucleotides agree with TRBD1. The germline gives CDR1 KGHSH, CDR2 LQKENI. V dropped 1 base and J dropped 6; count of bases not matched to a gene: 14. The CDR3 consists of 18 residues. The CDR3 nucleotides are TGTGCCAGCTCACCACAATCGAGACAGGGTCAAAAATCCGGGGAGCTGTTTTTT. Translation: CASSPQSRQGQKSGELFF.

This clone was recorded once. This chain's CDR3 is CASSLTGGAGFYEQYF. The CDR3 bases are TGTGCCAGCAGCTTAACAGGGGGCGCGGGATTCTACGAGCAGTACTTC. The chain uses TRBV11-2 and TRBJ2-7; 9 bases are a match to TRBD1. Germline V gene lookup returns CDR1 SGHAT and CDR2 FQNNGV. The CDR3 totals 16 residues. Germline trimming cut 2 bases from V and 3 bases from J; bases unmatched to any gene: 8.

The rearrangement uses TRBV28 and TRBJ2-1; D is perhaps TRBD1 (6 bases). Germline-derived CDR1 and CDR2 are MDHEN and SYDVKM. Deletions cut 6 bases from V and 6 bases from J, with 15 bases between. The CDR3 totals 14 residues. The CDR3: CASSTQGPTNEQFF. DNA of the CDR3: TGTGCCAGCAGCACTCAGGGGCCCACCAATGAGCAGTTCTTC.

This chain joins TRBV6-6 and TRBJ2-7; 11 bases are a match to TRBD2. In germline, CDR1 is MNHNY, CDR2 SVGAGI (reference sequence). The CDR3 is made up of 16 amino acids. Trimming at V came to 5 bases and at J to 2 bases, leaving 8 bases not matched to a gene. The CDR3 sequence is CASSSPSGGLTYEQYF. The CDR3 nucleotides read TGTGCCAGCAGTAGTCCTAGCGGGGGGCTAACCTACGAGCAGTACTTC.

This clone has a handful of counts. This chain uses TRBV21-1 with TRBJ2-2; the table names TRBD2, a call not compared with the DNA. TRBV21-1 is a pseudogene. This CDR3 has 14 residues. CDR3: CASSKQLDTGELFF. Written as DNA, the CDR3 is TGTGCCAGCAGCAAACAACTAGATACCGGGGAGCTGTTTTTT.

The chain carries TRBV28 and TRBJ1-4; D gene unclear. The V gene lost 4 bases and the J gene lost 7 bases, with 19 bases spanning the gap. Germline CDR1 MDHEN, CDR2 SYDVKM. This CDR3 comprises 16 residues. CDR3 bases: TGTGCCAGCAGTTCCCCGGGGAGACAATACCCTGAAAAACTGTTTTTT. Encoded protein: CASSSPGRQYPEKLFF.

This rearrangement joins TRBV6-1 to TRBJ2-3; D might be TRBD2 (6 bases). Trimming stripped 2 bases from V and 1 base from J, with 7 bases between. This CDR3 has 14 residues. CDR1 and CDR2 (germline): MNHNS, SASEGT. The CDR3, as DNA: TGTGCCAGCAGTGAACCGGGGGGCACAGATACGCAGTATTTT. Its translation is CASSEPGGTDTQYF.

This clone has a single count. J is TRBJ1-1 and V is TRBV27; 12 bases map to TRBD1. Germline CDR1 reads MNHEY; CDR2 reads SMNVEV (reference sequence). Trimming took 0 bases from V and 3 from J; bases not matched to a gene: 2. The CDR3 sequence is 16 residues long. DNA for the CDR3: TGTGCCAGCAGTTTATCGGGGACAGGGGGCTACACTGAAGCTTTCTTT. Its translation: CASSLSGTGGYTEAFF.

CDR3 sequence (DNA): TGTGCCAGCAGTTCGCCCGGGACAGGGTCTGGGTATACGCAGTATTTT. It is translated as CASSSPGTGSGYTQYF. V is TRBV28 and J is TRBJ2-3; 9 bases agree with TRBD1. The V gene's germline CDR1 is MDHEN and CDR2 SYDVKM. V lost 4 bases, J lost 7 bases, and 12 bases stayed unmatched. The CDR3 is made up of 16 amino acids.

This chain uses TRBV27 with TRBJ1-1, with TRBD1 matching over 9 bases. The J segment lost 1 base and the V segment lost 0 bases, leaving 6 bases of the junction unmatched. Per the germline V gene, CDR1 is MNHEY and CDR2 is SMNVEV (reference sequence). The CDR3 has 17 amino acids. DNA for the CDR3: TGTGCCAGCAGTTTATCGCAGGACAGGGGACGGAACACTGAAGCTTTCTTT. Translated, it gives CASSLSQDRGRNTEAFF.

The V and J genes are TRBV9 and TRBJ1-1; 10 bases are shared with TRBD1. Trimming cost V 3 bases and J 5 bases; bases outside gene matches: 7. This CDR3 has 15 residues. Germline assignment: CDR1 SGDLS and CDR2 YYNGEE. CDR3: CASSASGTGETEAFF. The CDR3 DNA sequence: TGTGCCAGCAGCGCGTCCGGGACAGGGGAGACTGAAGCTTTCTTT.

CDR3 amino acids: CASSQDAVLVGELFF. CDR3 sequence (DNA): TGTGCCAGCAGCCAAGACGCGGTCCTGGTCGGGGAGCTGTTTTTT. V gene TRBV4-2 combines with J gene TRBJ2-2; no reliable D call. Per germline, CDR1 LGHNA and CDR2 YNFKEQ. V was pared by 0 bases and J by 7 bases, with 12 bases between. The CDR3 has 15 amino acids.

The V gene is TRBV10-3, the J gene TRBJ1-2; the match to TRBD1 covers 8 bases. Germline assignment: CDR1 ENHRY and CDR2 SYGVKD. J lost 3 bases, V lost 7 bases, and 7 bases had no gene match. The CDR3 consists of 14 residues. CDR3 sequence (DNA): TGTGCCATCACCGCCCAGGGGGCCGACTATGGCTACACCTTC. As protein: CAITAQGADYGYTF.

This chain uses TRBV5-1 with TRBJ1-4; possibly TRBD1 for D (5 bases). This CDR3 spans 17 amino acids. Germline CDR1 is SGHRS and CDR2 is YFSETQ. V lost 2 bases and J 0 bases, leaving 14 bases between the germline ends. For the CDR3, the DNA is TGCGCCAGCAGCTTTGGGGGGTCGAGGACAACTAATGAAAAACTGTTTTTT. Amino acids: CASSFGGSRTTNEKLFF.

Here the CDR3 reads CASHIPGRPYEQYF. CDR3 nucleotide sequence: TGTGCCAGTCACATTCCAGGGAGGCCCTACGAGCAGTACTTC. The V and J genes are TRBV6-5 and TRBJ2-7; possible D gene TRBD2, 6 bases. The germline gives CDR1 MNHEY, CDR2 SVGAGI. The V gene lost 9 bases and the J gene lost 2 bases, with 17 bases spanning the gap. This CDR3 is built from 14 residues.